Listed below are T cell receptor beta chains from one sample, sequenced in a study of chemoradiotherapy in HPV16-positive cancers. Profiling relied on immunoSEQ multiplex PCR, and the TCRdb table lists in-frame clones only, not all of them. Of approximately 34,000 clones detected, roughly nine tenths appear once; the ten largest clones hold more than 3%. The sequencing used blood, collected from a patient who underwent chemoradiotherapy. Receptors were obtained from a human donor with HPV-associated anogenital cancer. Both conserved end residues are part of each CDR3. The D gene is left open where the match is weak. Some rows have no size entry. The others give once, few or many, or a class for an expanded clone.

>TRBV6-1|TRBJ2-5|16|TRBD1|-
TGTGCCAGCAGTGAAGAGACCGGGACAGGGAAAGAGACCCAGTACTTC
CASSEETGTGKETQYF
>TRBV4-2|TRBJ1-2|14|TRBD1|once
TGTGCCAGCAGCCAATCCGGACAGGCCAATGGCTACACCTTC
CASSQSGQANGYTF
>TRBV6-5|TRBJ1-1|13|-|-
TGTGCCAGCAGTTACCTTCTGAACACTGAAGCTTTCTTT
CASSYLLNTEAFF
>TRBV11-2|TRBJ1-1|14|-|-
TGTGCCAGCACCCTTTCCCAGGGGAACACTGAAGCTTTCTTT
CASTLSQGNTEAFF
>TRBV27|TRBJ1-2|13|-|-
TGTGCCAGCAGCGAGACCACAGGACAGCCCCACACCTTC
CASSETTGQPHTF
>TRBV5-1|TRBJ2-1|15|-|-
TGCGCCAGCAGCTTGGCTGGTCGGGCCGACAATGAGCAGTTCTTC
CASSLAGRADNEQFF
>TRBV2|TRBJ1-1|16|-|once
TGTGCCAGCAGTCAATCACAGGGAGCGCGGAACACTGAAGCTTTCTTT
CASSQSQGARNTEAFF
>TRBV5-4|TRBJ2-2|13|-|once
TGTGCCAGCAGCTTGGTCAGCACCGGGGAGCTGTTTTTT
CASSLVSTGELFF
>TRBV6-5|TRBJ2-3|16|-|-
TGTGCCAGCAGTTACCGGGGGGCCCGAAGCACAGATACGCAGTATTTT
CASSYRGARSTDTQYF
>TRBV10-3|TRBJ2-1|15|TRBD2|once
TGTGCCATCAGCCCCAGCGGGGGGCTCGGCAATGAGCAGTTCTTC
CAISPSGGLGNEQFF
>TRBV11-2|TRBJ2-7|15|TRBD2|-
TGTGCCAGCAGCCACCTAGCGGGAGGCGGGGACGAGCAGTACTTC
CASSHLAGGGDEQYF
>TRBV6-6|TRBJ2-7|15|TRBD1|-
TGTGCCAGCAGTTACTCCGGGACAGGGGAGGCCGAGCAGTACTTC
CASSYSGTGEAEQYF
>TRBV7-2|TRBJ1-3|14|-|-
TGTGCCAGCAGCTTGGCGGCCTCTGGAAACACCATATATTTT
CASSLAASGNTIYF
>TRBV19|TRBJ2-1|13|-|-
TGTGCCAGTAGGGGTCAGGGTTTCGATGAGCAGTTCTTC
CASRGQGFDEQFF
>TRBV9|TRBJ2-3|15|-|once
TGTGCCAGCAGCGTAGACAGCGGGCCTTACAATGCGCAGTATTTT
CASSVDSGPYNAQYF
>TRBV18|TRBJ1-2|16|-|once
TGTGCCAGCTCACCCACGCCGACTCAAGCTAACTATGGCTACACCTTC
CASSPTPTQANYGYTF
>TRBV9|TRBJ2-1|15|TRBD1|-
TGTGCCAGCAGCGTAGTGACAGGGGTTTCCAATGAGCAGTTCTTC
CASSVVTGVSNEQFF
>TRBV21-1|TRBJ1-1|11|-|-
TGTGCCAGCGGAAGGGGCTCTGAAGCTTTCTTT
CASGRGSEAFF
>TRBV4-1|TRBJ2-2|14|-|once
TGCGCCAGCAGCCTAGCGGATAACACCGGGGAGCTGTTTTTT
CASSLADNTGELFF
>TRBV29-1|TRBJ1-1|16|-|-
TGCAGCGTTGAAGATCGTGGGGTGTCGGGGGGCACTGAAGCTTTCTTT
CSVEDRGVSGGTEAFF
>TRBV7-3|TRBJ2-5|14|TRBD1|-
TGTGCCAGCAGCCCAGGGGGGACAGGGCAGACCCAGTACTTC
CASSPGGTGQTQYF
>TRBV5-1|TRBJ1-1|15|TRBD1|-
TGCGCCAGCAGCTCAAAACAGGGGGCGAGCACTGAAGCTTTCTTT
CASSSKQGASTEAFF
>TRBV7-7|TRBJ2-3|14|-|-
TGTGCTAGCAGCTTATCATTAGTGTCAGATACGCAGTATTTT
CASSLSLVSDTQYF
>TRBV6-4|TRBJ1-2|14|-|-
TGTGCCAGCACCGCTGAATCGGGGAGCTATGGCTACACCTTC
CASTAESGSYGYTF
>TRBV5-1|TRBJ2-5|16|TRBD2|-
TGCGCCAGCAGCCTCGGGACTAGCGGGAGACAAGAGACCCAGTACTTC
CASSLGTSGRQETQYF
>TRBV19|TRBJ2-6|16|-|few
TGTGCCGCCTCGGGACCCACTTCCCCTGGGGCCAACGTCCTGACTTTC
CAASGPTSPGANVLTF
>TRBV4-3|TRBJ2-3|18|TRBD2|-
TGCGCCAGCAGCCTAGGGACTAGCGGGAGAGCTAGCACAGATACGCAGTATTTT
CASSLGTSGRASTDTQYF
>TRBV6-6|TRBJ1-2|13|-|-
TGTGCCAGCAGTTACTCCCCGGGGGTCGGCTACACCTTC
CASSYSPGVGYTF
>TRBV7-2|TRBJ2-5|15|-|-
TGTGCCAGCAGCTTAGCCTGGCATTCCCAAGAGACCCAGTACTTC
CASSLAWHSQETQYF
>TRBV6-1|TRBJ2-6|16|-|-
TGTGCCAGCAGTGACGACAGGCTCTCTGGGGCCAACGTCCTGACTTTC
CASSDDRLSGANVLTF
>TRBV19|TRBJ1-5|17|TRBD1|-
TGTGCCAGTAGAAAGGCCGGGACAGCCGATCGCAATCAGCCCCAGCATTTT
CASRKAGTADRNQPQHF
>TRBV5-4|TRBJ2-7|15|TRBD1|-
TGTGCCAGCAGCGTCGGACAGGGGGATTCCTACGAGCAGTACTTC
CASSVGQGDSYEQYF
>TRBV19|TRBJ2-3|15|TRBD2|-
TGTGCCAGTAGTATCCTAGCGGGGGGGACAGATACGCAGTATTTT
CASSILAGGTDTQYF
>TRBV9|TRBJ2-3|14|-|-
TGTGCCAGCAGCCCAGGGACCAGCACAGATACGCAGTATTTT
CASSPGTSTDTQYF
>TRBV11-2|TRBJ1-1|14|-|-
TGTGCCAGCAGCTTAGGGGGGTGGAACACTGAAGCTTTCTTT
CASSLGGWNTEAFF
>TRBV6-5|TRBJ1-5|14|TRBD1|-
TGTGCCAGCAGTAAAAGACAGGGCCGTCAGCCCCAGCATTTT
CASSKRQGRQPQHF
>TRBV11-3|TRBJ2-5|13|-|-
TGTGCCAGCAGCTTAGATCGCTGGCAGACCCAGTACTTC
CASSLDRWQTQYF
>TRBV7-2|TRBJ2-1|14|-|-
TGTGCCAGCGAACTGCGGGGAAATTACAATGAGCAGTTCTTC
CASELRGNYNEQFF
>TRBV7-6|TRBJ2-2|14|-|-
TGTGCCAGCAGCTTAGCCCTTGGGACCGGGGAGCTGTTTTTT
CASSLALGTGELFF
>TRBV9|TRBJ2-2|16|-|-
TGTGCCAGCAGCGTAGAGATCGTCTCGAACACCGGGGAGCTGTTTTTT
CASSVEIVSNTGELFF
>TRBV15|TRBJ1-2|13|-|-
TGTGCCACCAGCAGAGAGCTGGATTATGGCTACACCTTC
CATSRELDYGYTF
>TRBV9|TRBJ2-5|16|-|-
TGTGCCAGCAGCGTAGGCCCTCAGGGAAATCAAGAGACCCAGTACTTC
CASSVGPQGNQETQYF
>TRBV7-9|TRBJ1-1|13|TRBD1|-
TGTGCCGGGGACAGCGACCTGAACACTGAAGCTTTCTTT
CAGDSDLNTEAFF
>TRBV19|TRBJ2-6|16|-|-
TGTGCCAGTAAATCTACAGGCCCCTCTGGGGCCAACGTCCTGACTTTC
CASKSTGPSGANVLTF